This entry features one T cell receptor (beta chain) sequence. Its specific antigen is unknown. Within one base of it there is no much larger clone, and no base qualities were kept. The sample's time point, from its label and the paper: about 28 days (+/-7) after the second vaccine dose. AZD1222 recipients whose second dose came at about 4 weeks and those whose second dose came at about 12 weeks were combined into one group, since spike-specific TCR depth and breadth did not differ between the two schedules. The vaccinee samples were drawn from two UK trials, COV001 and COV002, one of which was a single-blind randomized controlled phase 2/3 trial testing AZD1222 (ChAdOx1 nCoV-19) in healthy adults. For TCRbeta chain sequencing, PBMC samples were collected from trial participants at day 0 and at day 28 after the second dose. The data were obtained in a study of T cell responses to AZD1222 COVID-19 vaccine listed by TCRdb under 2021. Looking at the study overall: A total of 233 trial participants underwent TCR sequencing, of whom 200 to 220 received two doses of AZD1222 and approximately 25 received two doses of the MenACWY control vaccine. Enrollment into the trials was organized by age into subgroups of 18-55, 56-69 and 70-plus years, and those subgroups contained approximately 150, 30 and 60 TCR-sequenced participants, respectively.

The CDR3 regions of human TCRbeta chains were analyzed by immunosequencing. From the authors' description of their analysis: TCRs in the repertoires were compared against a reference library of SARS-CoV-2-specific TCRs that had been generated with the MIRA antigen-specificity platform. Breadth was defined as the fraction of unique TCRs that were SARS-CoV-2-associated, and depth was defined as the fraction of total T cells that were SARS-CoV-2-associated. Using the MIRA data, each spike-specific TCR was mapped to the spike region that the TCR reacts to and placed in a CD4 or CD8 class. Log10-transformed breadth and depth values were compared by one-way ANOVA with Sidak's multiple comparisons tests. Sourced from immuneACCESS, this table was stored by TCRdb with only in-frame sequences that have V and J called. A share of the clones is absent; for the studies checked, an unresolved V gene accounts for under half, and the remainder has no known explanation. V, J and clone size were drawn from that table, and D and trimming were deduced from the DNA. Recorded for this sample are about 200,000 clones; about 93% of them occurred a single time. The ten largest clonotypes hold about 1% of the sample.

Overall study results and their limits: Because no samples from the day 14 peak response were available, repertoires could be characterized only after the peak T cell response. The 56-69-year group was small, and its depth increase did not reach significance, likely because of low power. Only a handful of AZD1222 recipients were SARS-CoV-2 seropositive at baseline, limiting conclusions about previously exposed vaccinees. After two AZD1222 doses, spike-specific TCR breadth and depth were significantly higher than at day 0 and than in MenACWY recipients. The whole spike protein was spanned by vaccine-associated CD4 TCRs, and dominant responses were seen in regions 160-218 and 743-854. Participants were mostly white British, with more females than males. The authors suggested clonal diversity may have been underestimated. Epitopes outside the regions mutated in the B.1.351 and B.1.1.7 variants were reportedly recognized by nearly half of the unique spike-specific TCRs.

For CDR1 and CDR2, the germline V gene (reference sequence) lists SEHNR and FQNEAQ. There are 14 amino acids in the CDR3, from cysteine to phenylalanine inclusive. Only the CDR3 portion is preserved as DNA: 42 bases, with reading frame beginning at the first base. V has 5 bases trimmed and J has 2 bases trimmed; junction bases matching no gene number 2. This sequence was found in an adult who received the AZD1222 COVID-19 vaccine. The V and J genes are TRBV7-9 and TRBJ2-2; TRBD1 aligns with 7 central bases. The source material was peripheral blood, sampled 28 days after the second AZD1222 dose. The CDR3 region reads CASSRTGNTGELFF. The sequenced DNA is TGTGCCAGCAGCAGGACAGGAAACACCGGGGAGCTGTTTTTT.